This TCR beta chain comes out of a study of molecular identifiers for immune sequencing clone quantification. TCRdb reprocessed the PCR reads via MiXCR and lists one record per CDR3 protein. This sample carries a few hundred thousand distinct CDR3 sequences, about 20% of them seen once, and the ten largest clones take around 0.84%. The CDR3 has 11 residues. V lost 8 bases to trimming and J lost 9 bases, with 14 bases between them. Germline values: CDR1 MNHEY, CDR2 SVGEGT. This clonotype appeared many times. The sample consisted of naive CD8+ T cells from blood, with Jurkat cell RNA spiked in. As to subset: FACS-sorted CD8+CD4-CCR7+CD45RA+ naive T cells. The sequence was collected from a human donor in good health. Some libraries in this study had Jurkat cell RNA spiked in. This rearrangement joins TRBV6-2 or TRBV6-3 to TRBJ2-7; D possibly corresponds to TRBD2 (7 bases). The CDR3 here is CASYGGPGQYF. The CDR3, as DNA: TGTGCCAGCTACGGGGGGCCAGGGCAGTACTTC.